This TCR beta chain was identified during a study of cytomegalovirus exposure and HLA in healthy donors. 13 Jbeta primers and 60 Vbeta primers were used for the PCR. Libraries were prepared by immunoSEQ multiplex PCR; TCRdb keeps only in-frame clonotypes and omits some of them. The table shows around 53,000 clones, with about three quarters occurring only once. Looked up from germline, CDR1 is SEHNR and CDR2 is FQNEAQ (reference sequence). After removal of 4 bases from V and 4 bases from J, the junction contained 7 bases not matched to a gene. There are 15 residues in the CDR3. The sample taken for sequencing was PBMCs. The rearrangement links TRBV7-9 to TRBJ1-2; the match to TRBD1 covers 9 bases. The origin of this receptor is a man aged 18 to 29 in good health and CMV-seronegative. CDR3 bases: TGTGCCAGCAGCTCTACCGGGACAGGGTCCTATGGCTACACCTTC. Translation gives CASSSTGTGSYGYTF.